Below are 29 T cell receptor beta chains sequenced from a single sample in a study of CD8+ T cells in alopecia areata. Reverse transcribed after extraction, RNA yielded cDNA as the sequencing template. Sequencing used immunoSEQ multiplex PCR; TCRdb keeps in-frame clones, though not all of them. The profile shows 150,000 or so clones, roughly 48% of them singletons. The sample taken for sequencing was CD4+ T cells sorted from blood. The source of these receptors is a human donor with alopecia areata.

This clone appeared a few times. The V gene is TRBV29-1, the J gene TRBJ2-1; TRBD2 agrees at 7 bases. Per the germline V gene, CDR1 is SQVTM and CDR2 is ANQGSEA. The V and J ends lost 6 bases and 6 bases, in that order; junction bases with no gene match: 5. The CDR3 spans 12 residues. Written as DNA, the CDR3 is TGCAGCGTAAGACTAGCAGGCAATGAGCAGTTCTTC. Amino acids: CSVRLAGNEQFF.

This chain's CDR3 is CASSLSQGSYEQYF. The CDR3 DNA follows: TGTGCCAGCAGTCTCTCCCAGGGTTCCTACGAGCAGTACTTC. The chain combines TRBV28 with TRBJ2-7; D might be TRBD1 (5 bases). The CDR3 length is 14 residues. From germline, CDR1 is MDHEN and CDR2 SYDVKM. Trimming pared 5 bases from V and 1 base from J, leaving 12 bases between.

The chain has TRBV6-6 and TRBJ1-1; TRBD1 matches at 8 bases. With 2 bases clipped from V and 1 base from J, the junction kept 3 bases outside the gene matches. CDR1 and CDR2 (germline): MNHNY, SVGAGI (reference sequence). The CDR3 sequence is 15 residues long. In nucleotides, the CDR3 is TGTGCCAGCAGTTACCCCGGGACAGGGAACACTGAAGCTTTCTTT. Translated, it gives CASSYPGTGNTEAFF.

The CDR3 DNA sequence: TGTGCCAGCAGCCCCAGACTAGTCAATGAGCAGTTCTTC. It yields the protein CASSPRLVNEQFF. This chain connects TRBV9 to TRBJ2-1; D may be TRBD2 (6 bases). CDR1 is SGDLS and CDR2 is YYNGEE in the germline V gene. Trimming removed 4 bases at V and 6 bases at J, with 11 bases between. The CDR3 totals 13 residues.

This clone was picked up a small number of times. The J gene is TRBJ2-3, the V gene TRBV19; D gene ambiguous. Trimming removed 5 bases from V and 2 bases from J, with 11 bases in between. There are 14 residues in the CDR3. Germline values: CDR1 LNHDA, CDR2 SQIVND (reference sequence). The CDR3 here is CASSPDRLTDTQYF. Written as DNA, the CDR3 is TGTGCCAGTAGTCCCGACCGACTCACAGATACGCAGTATTTT.

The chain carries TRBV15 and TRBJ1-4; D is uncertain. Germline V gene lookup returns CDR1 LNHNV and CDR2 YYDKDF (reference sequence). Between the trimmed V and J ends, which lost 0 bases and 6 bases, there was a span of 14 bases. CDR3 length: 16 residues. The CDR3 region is CATSRDRTAQDEKLFF. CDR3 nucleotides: TGTGCCACCAGCAGAGATCGTACGGCCCAGGATGAAAAACTGTTTTTT. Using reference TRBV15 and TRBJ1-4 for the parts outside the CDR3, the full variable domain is DAMVIQNPRYQVTQFGKPVTLSCSQTLNHNVMYWYQQKSSQAPKLLFHYYDKDFNNEADTPDNFQSRRPNTSFCFLDIRSPGLGDTAMYLCATSRDRTAQDEKLFFGSGTQLSVL.

CDR3 region: CASSLNNNQANEQFF. The CDR3 DNA reads as TGTGCCAGCAGCTTAAACAACAACCAGGCCAATGAGCAGTTCTTC. V gene TRBV7-3 combines with J gene TRBJ2-1; D is undetermined. The CDR3 covers 15 residues. The V end lost 1 base, the J end lost 6 bases, and 13 bases lay between the germline ends. Germline V lookup: CDR1 SGHTA, CDR2 FQGTGA.

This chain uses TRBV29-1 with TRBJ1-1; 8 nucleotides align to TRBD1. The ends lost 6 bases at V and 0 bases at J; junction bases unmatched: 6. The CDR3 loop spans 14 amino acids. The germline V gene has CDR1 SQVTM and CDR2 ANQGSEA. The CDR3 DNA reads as TGCAGCGTCGCATGGACAGGGTTGAACACTGAAGCTTTCTTT. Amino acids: CSVAWTGLNTEAFF.

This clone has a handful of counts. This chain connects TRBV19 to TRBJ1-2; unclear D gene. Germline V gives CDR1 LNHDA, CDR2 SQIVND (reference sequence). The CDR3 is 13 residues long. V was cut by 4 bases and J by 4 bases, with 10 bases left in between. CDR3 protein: CASSTKPGYGYTF. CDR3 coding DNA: TGTGCCAGTAGTACAAAGCCGGGCTATGGCTACACCTTC.

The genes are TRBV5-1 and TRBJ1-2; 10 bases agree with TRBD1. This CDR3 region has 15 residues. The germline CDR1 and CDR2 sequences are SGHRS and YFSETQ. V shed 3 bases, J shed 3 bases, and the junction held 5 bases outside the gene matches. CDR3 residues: CASSSGQGIYYGYTF. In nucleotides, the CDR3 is TGCGCCAGCAGCTCGGGACAGGGGATTTACTATGGCTACACCTTC.

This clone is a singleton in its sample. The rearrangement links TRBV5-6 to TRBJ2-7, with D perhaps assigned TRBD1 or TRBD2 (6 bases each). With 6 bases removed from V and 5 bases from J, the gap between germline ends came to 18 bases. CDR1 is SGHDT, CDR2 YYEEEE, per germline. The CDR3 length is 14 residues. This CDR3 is CASNPGGSFDEQYF. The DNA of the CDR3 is TGTGCCAGCAATCCCGGGGGCAGCTTCGACGAGCAGTACTTC.

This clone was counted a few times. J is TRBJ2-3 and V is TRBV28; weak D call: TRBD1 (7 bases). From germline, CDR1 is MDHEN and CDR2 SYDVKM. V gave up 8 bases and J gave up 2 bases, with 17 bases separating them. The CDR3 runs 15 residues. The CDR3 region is CASGSPGGPTDTQYF. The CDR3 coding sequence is TGTGCCAGCGGGAGCCCAGGGGGGCCCACAGATACGCAGTATTTT. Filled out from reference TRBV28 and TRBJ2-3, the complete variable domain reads DVKVTQSSRYLVKRTGEKVFLECVQDMDHENMFWYRQDPGLGLRLIYFSYDVKMKEKGDIPEGYSVSREKKERFSLILESASTNQTSMYLCASGSPGGPTDTQYFGPGTRLTVL.

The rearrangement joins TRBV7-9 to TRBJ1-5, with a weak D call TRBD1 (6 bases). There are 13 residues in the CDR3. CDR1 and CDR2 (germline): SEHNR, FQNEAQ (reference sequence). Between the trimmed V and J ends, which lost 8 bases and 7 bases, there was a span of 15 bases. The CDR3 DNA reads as TGTGCCAGCTCCCAAGGGGGGTCACAGCCCCAGCATTTT. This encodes CASSQGGSQPQHF.

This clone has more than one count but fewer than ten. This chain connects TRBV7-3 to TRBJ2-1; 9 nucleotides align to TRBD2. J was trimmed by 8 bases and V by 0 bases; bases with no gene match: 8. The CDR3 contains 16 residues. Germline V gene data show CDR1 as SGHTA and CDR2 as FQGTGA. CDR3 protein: CASSLTGAGGGDEQFF. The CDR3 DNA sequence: TGTGCCAGCAGCTTAACGGGAGCGGGAGGTGGGGATGAGCAGTTCTTC.

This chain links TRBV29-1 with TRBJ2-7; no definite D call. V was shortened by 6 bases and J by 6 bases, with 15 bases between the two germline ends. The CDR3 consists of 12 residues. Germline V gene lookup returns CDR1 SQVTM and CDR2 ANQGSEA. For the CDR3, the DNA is TGCAGCGTGATGAGACAACCCTTCGAGCAGTACTTC. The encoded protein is CSVMRQPFEQYF.

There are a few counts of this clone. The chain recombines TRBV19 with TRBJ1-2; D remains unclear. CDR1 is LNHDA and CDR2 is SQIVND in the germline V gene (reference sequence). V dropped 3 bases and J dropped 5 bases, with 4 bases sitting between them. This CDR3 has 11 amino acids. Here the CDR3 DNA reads TGTGCCAGTAGTATTCGGTATGGCTACACCTTC. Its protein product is CASSIRYGYTF.

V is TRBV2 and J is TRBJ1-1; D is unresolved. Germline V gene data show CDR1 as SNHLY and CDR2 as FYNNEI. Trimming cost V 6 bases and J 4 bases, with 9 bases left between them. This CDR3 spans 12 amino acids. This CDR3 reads CASRFLGTEAFF. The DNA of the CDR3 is TGTGCCAGCAGATTTCTGGGCACTGAAGCTTTCTTT.

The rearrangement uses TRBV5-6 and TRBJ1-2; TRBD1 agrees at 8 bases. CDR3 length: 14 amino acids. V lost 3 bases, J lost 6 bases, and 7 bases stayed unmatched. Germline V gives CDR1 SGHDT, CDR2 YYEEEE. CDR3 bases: TGTGCCAGCAGCTCGAGGACAGGGATCGATGGCTACACCTTC. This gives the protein CASSSRTGIDGYTF. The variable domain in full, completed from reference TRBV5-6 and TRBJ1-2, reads DAGVTQSPTHLIKTRGQQVTLRCSPKSGHDTVSWYQQALGQGPQFIFQYYEEEERQRGNFPDRFSGHQFPNYSSELNVNALLLGDSALYLCASSSRTGIDGYTFGSGTRLTVV.

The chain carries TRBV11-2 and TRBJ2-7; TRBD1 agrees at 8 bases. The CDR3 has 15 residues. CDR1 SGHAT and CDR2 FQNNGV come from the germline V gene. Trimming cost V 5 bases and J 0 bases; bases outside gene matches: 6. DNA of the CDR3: TGTGCCAGCAGCACATGGACAGGGAACTCCTACGAGCAGTACTTC. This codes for CASSTWTGNSYEQYF.

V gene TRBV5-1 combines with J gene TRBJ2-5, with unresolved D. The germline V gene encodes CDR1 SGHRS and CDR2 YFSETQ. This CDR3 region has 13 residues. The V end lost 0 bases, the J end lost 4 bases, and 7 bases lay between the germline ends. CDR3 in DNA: TGCGCCAGCAGCTTGGGGCAGCTAGAGACCCAGTACTTC. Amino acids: CASSLGQLETQYF.

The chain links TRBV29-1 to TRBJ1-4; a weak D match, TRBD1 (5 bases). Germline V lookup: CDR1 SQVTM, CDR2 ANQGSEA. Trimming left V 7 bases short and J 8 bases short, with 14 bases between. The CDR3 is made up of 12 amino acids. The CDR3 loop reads CSALRGEEKLFF. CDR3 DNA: TGCAGCGCCCTTCGGGGGGAAGAAAAACTGTTTTTT.

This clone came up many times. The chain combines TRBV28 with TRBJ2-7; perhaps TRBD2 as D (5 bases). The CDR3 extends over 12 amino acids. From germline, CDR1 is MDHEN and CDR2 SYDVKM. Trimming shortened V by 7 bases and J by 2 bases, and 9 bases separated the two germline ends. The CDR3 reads CASMRGTYEQYF. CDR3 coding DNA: TGTGCCAGCATGAGAGGGACCTACGAGCAGTACTTC.

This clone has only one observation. CDR3 DNA: TGCAGCGCTGAGCAGGGGGCCAACTATGGCTACACCTTC. Its translation is CSAEQGANYGYTF. The chain combines TRBV29-1 with TRBJ1-2; 8 nucleotides agree with TRBD1. This CDR3 is built from 13 residues. CDR1 SQVTM and CDR2 ANQGSEA come from the germline V gene. Trimming took 7 bases from V and 2 from J; bases not matched to a gene: 6.

DNA for the CDR3: TGTGCCTTTCTCACAGAGGAAGTGGCCTACGAGCAGTACTTC. Protein: CAFLTEEVAYEQYF. The gene calls are TRBV30 and TRBJ2-7, with D unclear. V was shortened by 7 bases and J by 2 bases, with 18 bases between the two germline ends. The CDR3 loop spans 14 amino acids. CDR1 GTSNPN and CDR2 SVGIG come from the germline V gene (reference sequence).

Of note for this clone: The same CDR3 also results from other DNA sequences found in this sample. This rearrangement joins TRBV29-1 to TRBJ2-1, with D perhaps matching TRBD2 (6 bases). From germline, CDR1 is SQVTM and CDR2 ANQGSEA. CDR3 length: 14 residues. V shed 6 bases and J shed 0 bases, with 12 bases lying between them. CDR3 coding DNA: TGCAGCGTCGGTAGCGGAAGCTCCTACAATGAGCAGTTCTTC. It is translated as CSVGSGSSYNEQFF.

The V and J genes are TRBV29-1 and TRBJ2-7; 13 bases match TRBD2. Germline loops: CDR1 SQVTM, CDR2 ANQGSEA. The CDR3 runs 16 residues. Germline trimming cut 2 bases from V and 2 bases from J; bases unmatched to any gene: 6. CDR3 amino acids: CSVENAGTSGTYEQYF. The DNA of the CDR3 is TGCAGCGTTGAAAATGCCGGGACTAGCGGGACCTACGAGCAGTACTTC.

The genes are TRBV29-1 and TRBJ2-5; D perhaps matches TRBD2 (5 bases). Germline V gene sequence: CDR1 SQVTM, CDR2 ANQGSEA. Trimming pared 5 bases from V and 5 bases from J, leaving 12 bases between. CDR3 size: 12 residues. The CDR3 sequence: CSVSAGIETQYF. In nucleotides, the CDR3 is TGCAGCGTTTCGGCCGGGATTGAGACCCAGTACTTC.

The CDR3 DNA reads as TGCAGTGCATCCATAGGGGATACGCAGTATTTT. It encodes CSASIGDTQYF. This chain connects TRBV20-1 to TRBJ2-3, with D unresolved. Germline-derived CDR1 and CDR2 are DFQATT and SNEGSKA (reference sequence). Trimming shortened V by 6 bases and J by 6 bases, and 10 bases separated the two germline ends. The CDR3 is made up of 11 amino acids.

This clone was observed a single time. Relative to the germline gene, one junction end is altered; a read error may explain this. The CDR3 loop is CASSLKQGSRQLF. CDR3 nucleotide sequence: TGTGCCAGCAGCTTAAAACAGGGGTCCCGTCAGCTCTTC. The rearrangement joins TRBV5-4 to TRBJ2-1; 7 bases are a match to TRBD1. Germline values: CDR1 SGHNT, CDR2 YYREEE (reference sequence). The CDR3 has 13 residues. Drawing the rest from reference TRBV5-4 and TRBJ2-1, the complete variable domain is ETGVTQSPTHLIKTRGQQVTLRCSSQSGHNTVSWYQQALGQGPQFIFQYYREEENGRGNFPPRFSGLQFPNYSSELNVNALELDDSALYLCASSLKQGSRQLFGPGTRLTVL.